This T cell receptor (beta chain) was captured in a study of graft-versus-host responses after intestinal transplantation. Study details: Transplant types were multivisceral, liver-intestinal, or isolated intestinal. Every one of the recipients received anti-thymocyte globulin induction and afterwards took tacrolimus and steroids for roughly three years. Regarding the study as a whole: GvH clones were identified in recipient marrow, with some first appearing in ileum or blood.

Of note for this clone: Its antigen is as yet unknown.

The data were produced by immunoSEQ multiplex PCR, yet TCRdb's version contains in-frame clones alone and is incomplete. Of roughly 60,000 clones listed, around 90% were seen once; the top ten hold 2.5% to 3%. The CDR3 totals 16 residues. From germline, CDR1 is SGHVS and CDR2 FQNEAQ. Trimming removed 5 bases from V and 5 bases from J; junction bases left unmatched: 9. J is TRBJ2-2 and V is TRBV7-8, with 9 bases lining up with TRBD2. The specimen was PBMCs, collected approximately 120 days after intestinal transplantation. The clonotype was recovered from a human patient who received an intestinal transplant, so some T cells may come from the graft donor. CDR3 sequence (DNA): TGTGCCAGCAGCGCCCGCCCTAGCGGGATTACCGGGGAGCTGTTTTTT. It is translated as CASSARPSGITGELFF.